Listed below are T cell receptor beta chains from one sample, sequenced in a study of cytomegalovirus exposure and HLA in healthy donors. Sequencing used immunoSEQ multiplex PCR; TCRdb keeps in-frame clones, though not all of them. Of 250,000 to 350,000 clones listed, approximately 90% are singletons. Sequencing was performed on PBMCs. These receptors were obtained from a woman in her 30s in good health and CMV-seropositive. The CDR3 runs from the conserved cysteine through the conserved F or W. Fields, in order: CDR3 DNA, CDR3 protein, clone size, D gene, J gene, V gene. The D gene is left open where the match is weak. Not all rows give a size; the values are once, few, many and, for expanded clones, a class.

TGTGCCAGCAGTTTACGGGACAGCCTCGGGCGGCGGCCCCAGCATTTT | CASSLRDSLGRRPQHF | . | TRBD1 | TRBJ1-5 | TRBV28
TGTGCCAGCAGCAGGACAGCAAACACTGAAGCTTTCTTT | CASSRTANTEAFF | . | . | TRBJ1-1 | TRBV5-5
TGTGCCAGCAGCTTCGACACGGGAGTAGTATTACCAGATACGCAGTATTTT | CASSFDTGVVLPDTQYF | . | . | TRBJ2-3 | TRBV5-4
TGTGCCAGCAGTTTAGAAGGGCCCGGGGCCAAAAACATTCAGTACTTC | CASSLEGPGAKNIQYF | . | . | TRBJ2-4 | TRBV28
TGTGCCAGCAGCGCCCTCCCACGCGGGGGGGGCGGAAACACCATATATTTT | CASSALPRGGGGNTIYF | . | . | TRBJ1-3 | TRBV7-7
TGCAGCGTTGAAGGGACAGGGGCCGCCGGGGAGCTGTTTTTT | CSVEGTGAAGELFF | . | TRBD1 | TRBJ2-2 | TRBV29-1
TGTGCCAGCTCATTTACGGAGAACTATGGCTACACCTTC | CASSFTENYGYTF | few | . | TRBJ1-2 | TRBV18
TGCGCCAGCAGCCAAGATCCTGGCTCTTCCTCTGGGGCCAACGTCCTGACTTTC | CASSQDPGSSSGANVLTF | . | . | TRBJ2-6 | TRBV4-3
TGTGCCAGTAGTATGGGACTAGCGGGAGGTACCGGGGAGCTGTTTTTT | CASSMGLAGGTGELFF | few | TRBD2 | TRBJ2-2 | TRBV19
TGTGCCAGCAGCGTAGGAACTCAGGGGCCTCTAGGAAACACCATATATTTT | CASSVGTQGPLGNTIYF | once | . | TRBJ1-3 | TRBV9
TGTGCCAGCAGCTTGGCGGGGACTAGCGGATACACCGGGGAGCTGTTTTTT | CASSLAGTSGYTGELFF | . | TRBD2 | TRBJ2-2 | TRBV7-3
TGTGCCAGCAGTGAAGACAGGGTCCGAAATCAGCCCCAGCATTTT | CASSEDRVRNQPQHF | few | . | TRBJ1-5 | TRBV6-1
TGTGCCAGCAGCCAAGAGGGGGAAAAACTGTTTTTT | CASSQEGEKLFF | . | . | TRBJ1-4 | TRBV4-2
TGCGCCAGCAGCCAAGGCTGGACAGGATACGAGCAGTACTTC | CASSQGWTGYEQYF | . | TRBD1 | TRBJ2-7 | TRBV4-3
TGTGCCAGCAGAGTAGGACAGACCGGGGAGCTGTTTTTT | CASRVGQTGELFF | few | . | TRBJ2-2 | TRBV6-4
TGCAGCGTTGGACGTACCGGGGAGCTGTTTTTT | CSVGRTGELFF | . | . | TRBJ2-2 | TRBV29-1
TGTGCCAGCAGTAAGGGAGGGGGCAATGAGCAGTTCTTC | CASSKGGGNEQFF | . | . | TRBJ2-1 | TRBV27
TGTGCCAGCAGCCTCCTTGGGAGTAGCGGGAGCAGGGGCAATGAGCAGTTCTTC | CASSLLGSSGSRGNEQFF | . | TRBD2 | TRBJ2-1 | TRBV7-3
TGTGCCAGCAGCCGGACAGTATCTTCGAACACCGGGGAGCTGTTTTTT | CASSRTVSSNTGELFF | . | . | TRBJ2-2 | TRBV5-4
TGTGCCAGCAGCTTAATACAGATTCAAAACAATGAGCAGTTCTTC | CASSLIQIQNNEQFF | once | . | TRBJ2-1 | TRBV5-6
TGTGCCAGCAATACTTTAACGGGACTCCCCAATGAGCAGTTCTTC | CASNTLTGLPNEQFF | . | . | TRBJ2-1 | TRBV6-5
TGTGCCAGCAGTGATGCGACAGCGGGAGGGTTCTACGAGCAGTACTTC | CASSDATAGGFYEQYF | . | TRBD2 | TRBJ2-7 | TRBV28
TGTGCCAGCAGGAATCAGGGGGCCTCGTGGACAGATACGCAGTATTTT | CASRNQGASWTDTQYF | once | TRBD1 | TRBJ2-3 | TRBV2
TGTGCCAGCAGCTACCCCCGGGAGGCAGGGTCCTACGAGCAGTACTTC | CASSYPREAGSYEQYF | . | TRBD2 | TRBJ2-7 | TRBV7-6
TGTGCCAGCAGCCCTAGGGCCGACCTTTTTGGGCAGTTCTTC | CASSPRADLFGQFF | . | . | TRBJ2-1 | TRBV7-2
TGCAGCGTTCACAGCGGGGGGACTAGCACAGATACGCAGTATTTT | CSVHSGGTSTDTQYF | . | TRBD2 | TRBJ2-3 | TRBV29-1
TGTGCCTGGAGTAGCCTCCAGGTGACGAACACTGAAGCTTTCTTT | CAWSSLQVTNTEAFF | . | . | TRBJ1-1 | TRBV30
TGTGCCAGCAGCTCCCAAACAGGGTCCAATCAGCCCCAGCATTTT | CASSSQTGSNQPQHF | . | . | TRBJ1-5 | TRBV7-6